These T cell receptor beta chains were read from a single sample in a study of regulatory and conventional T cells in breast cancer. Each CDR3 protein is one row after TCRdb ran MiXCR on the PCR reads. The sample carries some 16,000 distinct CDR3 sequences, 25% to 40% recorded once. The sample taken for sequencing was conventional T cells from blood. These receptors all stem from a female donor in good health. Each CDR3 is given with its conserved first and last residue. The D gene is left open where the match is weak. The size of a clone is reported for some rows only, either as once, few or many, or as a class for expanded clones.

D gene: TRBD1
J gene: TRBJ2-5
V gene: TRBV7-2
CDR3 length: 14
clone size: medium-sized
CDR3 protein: CASSLSGGRETQYF
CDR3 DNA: TGTGCCAGCAGCTTATCAGGGGGCAGAGAGACCCAGTACTTC

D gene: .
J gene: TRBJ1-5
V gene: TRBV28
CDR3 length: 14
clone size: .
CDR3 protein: CASSPGLSNQPQHF
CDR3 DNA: TGTGCCAGCAGTCCGGGACTCAGCAATCAGCCCCAGCATTTT

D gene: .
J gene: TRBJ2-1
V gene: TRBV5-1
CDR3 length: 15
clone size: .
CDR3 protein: CASSLQPRAYNEQFF
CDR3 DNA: TGCGCCAGCAGCTTACAGCCCAGAGCTTACAATGAGCAGTTCTTC

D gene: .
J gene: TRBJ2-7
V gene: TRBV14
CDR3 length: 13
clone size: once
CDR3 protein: CASSQDRMGEQYF
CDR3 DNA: TGTGCCAGCAGCCAAGACAGGATGGGGGAGCAGTACTTC

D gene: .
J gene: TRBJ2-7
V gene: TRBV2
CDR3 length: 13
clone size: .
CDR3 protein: CASSVGSIYEQYF
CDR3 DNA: TGTGCCAGCAGTGTGGGCAGCATCTACGAGCAGTACTTC

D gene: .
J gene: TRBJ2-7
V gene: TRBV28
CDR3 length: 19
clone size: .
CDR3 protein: CASSLRLTNGQPPTYEQYF
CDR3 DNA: TGTGCCAGCAGTTTAAGGTTGACAAACGGCCAACCACCGACCTACGAGCAGTACTTC

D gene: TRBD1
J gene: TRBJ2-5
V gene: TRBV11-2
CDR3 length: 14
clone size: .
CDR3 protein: CVSSSGQGDMTQYF
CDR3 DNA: TGTGTCAGCAGCTCCGGACAGGGGGACATGACCCAGTACTTC

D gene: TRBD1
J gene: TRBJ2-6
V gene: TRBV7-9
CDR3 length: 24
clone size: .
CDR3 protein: CASSLTYLSGTGDFGSSGANVLTF
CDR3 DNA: TGTGCCAGCAGCCTTACCTACTTATCCGGGACAGGGGATTTTGGCTCCTCTGGGGCCAACGTCCTGACTTTC

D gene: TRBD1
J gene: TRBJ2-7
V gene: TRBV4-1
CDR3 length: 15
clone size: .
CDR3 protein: CASSSFPRDRVEQYF
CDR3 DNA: TGCGCCAGCAGCAGCTTCCCCCGGGACAGGGTAGAGCAGTACTTC

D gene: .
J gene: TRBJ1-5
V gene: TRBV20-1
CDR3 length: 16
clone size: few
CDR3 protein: CSARDLIGRALGSQHF
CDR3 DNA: TGCAGTGCTAGAGATCTGATCGGCAGGGCCTTGGGCTCCCAGCATTTT

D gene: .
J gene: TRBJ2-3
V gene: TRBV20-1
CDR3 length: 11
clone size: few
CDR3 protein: CSAPLPDTQYF
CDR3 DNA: TGCAGTGCCCCTCTGCCAGATACGCAGTATTTT

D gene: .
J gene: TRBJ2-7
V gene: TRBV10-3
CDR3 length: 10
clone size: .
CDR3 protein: CASKSYEQYF
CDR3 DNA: TGTGCCAGCAAGTCCTACGAGCAGTACTTC

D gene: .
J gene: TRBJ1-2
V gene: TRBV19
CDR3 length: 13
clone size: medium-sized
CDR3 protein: CASSMVTGDGYTF
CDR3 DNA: TGTGCCAGTAGTATGGTGACAGGTGATGGCTACACCTTC

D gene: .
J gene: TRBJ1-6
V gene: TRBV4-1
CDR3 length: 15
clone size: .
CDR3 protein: CASSRGPSGDSPLHF
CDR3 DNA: TGCGCCAGCAGCCGGGGGCCTTCGGGAGATTCACCCCTCCACTTT

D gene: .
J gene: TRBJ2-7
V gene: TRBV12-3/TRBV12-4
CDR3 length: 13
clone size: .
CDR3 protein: CASSHNERGEQYF
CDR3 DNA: TGTGCCAGCAGTCATAATGAAAGAGGCGAGCAGTACTTC

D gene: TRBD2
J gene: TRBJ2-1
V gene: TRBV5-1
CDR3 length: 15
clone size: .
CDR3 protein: CASSLGGLAGNEQFF
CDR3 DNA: TGCGCCAGCAGCTTGGGGGGACTAGCGGGAAATGAGCAGTTCTTC

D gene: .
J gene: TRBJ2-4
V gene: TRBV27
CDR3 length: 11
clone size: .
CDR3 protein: CASSRKNIQYF
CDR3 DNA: TGTGCCAGCAGTCGGAAAAACATTCAGTACTTC

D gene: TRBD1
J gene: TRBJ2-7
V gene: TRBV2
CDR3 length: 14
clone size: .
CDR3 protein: CASGRDRDISEQYF
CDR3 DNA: TGTGCCAGCGGACGGGACAGGGATATCTCCGAGCAGTACTTC

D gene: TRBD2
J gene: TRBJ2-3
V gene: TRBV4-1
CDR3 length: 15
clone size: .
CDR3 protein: CASSQVGLATDTQYF
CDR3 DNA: TGCGCCAGCAGCCAAGTAGGACTAGCCACAGATACGCAGTATTTT

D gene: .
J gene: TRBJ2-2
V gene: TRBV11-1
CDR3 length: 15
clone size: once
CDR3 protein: CASSLGPDPTGELFF
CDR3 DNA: TGTGCCAGCAGCTTAGGCCCAGATCCCACCGGGGAGCTGTTTTTT

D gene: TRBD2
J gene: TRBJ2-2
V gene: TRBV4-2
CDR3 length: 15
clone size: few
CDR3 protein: CASSQDGTSTGELFF
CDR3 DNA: TGTGCCAGCAGCCAAGATGGGACTAGCACCGGGGAGCTGTTTTTT

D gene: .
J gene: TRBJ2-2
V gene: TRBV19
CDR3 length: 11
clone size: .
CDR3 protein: CACSSTGELFF
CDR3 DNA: TGCGCCTGTAGTTCCACCGGGGAGCTGTTTTTT

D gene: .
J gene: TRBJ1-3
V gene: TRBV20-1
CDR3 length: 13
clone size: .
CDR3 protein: CSASVRAGNTIYF
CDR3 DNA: TGCAGTGCTAGTGTCAGGGCTGGAAACACCATATATTTT

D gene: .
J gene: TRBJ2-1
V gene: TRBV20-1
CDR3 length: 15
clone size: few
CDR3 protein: CSAHPGISSYNEQFF
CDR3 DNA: TGCAGTGCTCACCCCGGGATCAGCTCCTACAATGAGCAGTTCTTC

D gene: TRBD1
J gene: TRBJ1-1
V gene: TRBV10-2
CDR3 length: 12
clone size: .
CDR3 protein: CASSGQGTEAFF
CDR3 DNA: TGCGCCAGCAGTGGACAGGGCACTGAAGCTTTCTTT

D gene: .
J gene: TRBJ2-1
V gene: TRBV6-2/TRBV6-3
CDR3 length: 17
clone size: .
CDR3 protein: CASSYSRRVREGNEQFF
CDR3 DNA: TGTGCCAGCAGTTACTCGAGGCGGGTGAGGGAAGGCAATGAGCAGTTCTTC